These T cell receptor beta chains were read from a single sample in a study of OX40 agonist ivuxolimab in advanced cancers. TCRdb keeps only in-frame clones here, not all; method: immunoSEQ multiplex PCR. The sample has tens of thousands of clones, roughly 83% seen once; the top ten hold 15%. Sequencing was performed on CD4+ or CD8+ T cells sorted from blood, taken in a trial of the OX40 agonist ivuxolimab. The receptor set was obtained from an adult with an advanced solid tumor such as melanoma, head and neck, liver or kidney cancer. Each CDR3 is given with its conserved first and last residue. The order of the fields is D gene, V gene, J gene, CDR3 DNA, CDR3 protein. The D gene is left open where the match is weak.

D gene: .
V gene: TRBV11-1
J gene: TRBJ2-3
CDR3 DNA: TGTGCCAGCAGCTTAGTTCTGAACCCCACAGATACGCAGTATTTT
CDR3 protein: CASSLVLNPTDTQYF

D gene: .
V gene: TRBV4-1
J gene: TRBJ2-5
CDR3 DNA: TGCGCCAGCAGCCAATTAACCGGGGGCGGGGAGACCCAGTACTTC
CDR3 protein: CASSQLTGGGETQYF

D gene: .
V gene: TRBV5-6
J gene: TRBJ1-1
CDR3 DNA: TGTGCCAGCAGTCGCGAAAAGCCTGAAGCTTTCTTT
CDR3 protein: CASSREKPEAFF

D gene: .
V gene: TRBV19
J gene: TRBJ1-6
CDR3 DNA: TGTGCCAGTAGTATAAGGGTCCCAGGACATACCTGGGATTCACCCCTCCACTTT
CDR3 protein: CASSIRVPGHTWDSPLHF

D gene: TRBD1
V gene: TRBV9
J gene: TRBJ1-2
CDR3 DNA: TGTGCCAGCAGCGCACGCCTCGGACAGGGCTATGGCTACACCTTC
CDR3 protein: CASSARLGQGYGYTF

D gene: TRBD1
V gene: TRBV7-9
J gene: TRBJ2-4
CDR3 DNA: TGTGCCAGCAGCTCCCTTGGGACAGGGGGCCTCGCCAAAAACATTCAGTACTTC
CDR3 protein: CASSSLGTGGLAKNIQYF

D gene: TRBD1
V gene: TRBV28
J gene: TRBJ2-7
CDR3 DNA: TGTGCCAGCAGACAACAGGGGTACGAGCAGTACTTC
CDR3 protein: CASRQQGYEQYF

D gene: TRBD1
V gene: TRBV19
J gene: TRBJ1-4
CDR3 DNA: TGTGCCAGTAGTATGGGGACAGGGCGGGGTGAAAAACTGTTTTTT
CDR3 protein: CASSMGTGRGEKLFF

D gene: .
V gene: TRBV5-1
J gene: TRBJ2-2
CDR3 DNA: TGCGCCAGCAGCCTCATTGGGGGGCACACCGGGGAGCTGTTTTTT
CDR3 protein: CASSLIGGHTGELFF

D gene: .
V gene: TRBV18
J gene: TRBJ1-1
CDR3 DNA: TGTGCCAGCTCACCCGAACAGGGTATGAACACTGAAGCTTTCTTT
CDR3 protein: CASSPEQGMNTEAFF